The 2 T cell receptor beta chains below all came from one sample that was sequenced in a study of human T cells and chemical hapten exposure. Documented time point: pre-sensitization, week 0. Treatment denoted: therapeutic diphenylcyclopropenone sensitization with weekly scalp DPC. One entry per CDR3 protein results from TCRdb running MiXCR on the RACE reads. The profile shows 200,000 to 300,000 distinct CDR3 sequences, 7.5% to 9% of them singletons. The sequenced sample was whole blood, obtained in connection with sensitization to the hapten diphenylcyclopropenone (DPC). These TCRs come from a woman in her forties with alopecia areata. Some clones in this sample may be carry-over from other donors' samples.

A remark on this clonotype: A clone one base away is much larger, so this may be a read error. The chain carries TRBV28 and TRBJ1-1; D call uncertain. This CDR3 comprises 12 residues. Looked up from germline, CDR1 is MDHEN and CDR2 is SYDVKM. V gave up 4 bases and J gave up 6 bases, with 9 bases separating them. The CDR3, as DNA: TGTGCCAGCAGTTCTGGAAACTCTGAAGCTTTCTTT. It yields the protein CASSSGNSEAFF.

This clonotype was seen more than once but under ten times. This chain connects TRBV3-1 to TRBJ2-1, with 15 positions matching TRBD2. The junction had 13 bases not matched to a gene; V was cut back by 5 bases and J by 5 bases. The CDR3 covers 19 residues. CDR1 is LGHDT and CDR2 is YNNKEL in the germline V gene (reference sequence). CDR3 sequence: CASSGNPGLAGGSDNEQFF. In DNA form, the CDR3 reads TGTGCCAGCAGCGGCAACCCGGGACTAGCGGGAGGATCTGACAATGAGCAGTTCTTC.